Shown below are 20 T cell receptor beta chains from a single sample sequenced in a study of blood T cell repertoires in COVID-19. The repertoire was sequenced with immunoSEQ multiplex PCR; TCRdb's copy has only in-frame clones and lacks some. This table holds under 130,000 clones, about 90% found once. Sequencing used peripheral blood. These receptors originate from a human donor in a cohort sampled during active COVID-19.

This chain joins TRBV7-9 and TRBJ2-5; TRBD1 is a possible D gene (6 bases). The CDR3 length is 16 residues. Germline V gene lookup returns CDR1 SEHNR and CDR2 FQNEAQ (reference sequence). V was pared by 2 bases and J by 4 bases, with 17 bases between. CDR3 DNA: TGTGCCAGCAGCTTAACCCGACAGGAGTACGTAGAGACCCAGTACTTC. This sequence encodes CASSLTRQEYVETQYF.

This clone was found once. Written as DNA, the CDR3 is TGTGCCAGCAGCTTCCGGGACAACCATAATTCACCCCTCCACTTT. This sequence encodes CASSFRDNHNSPLHF. The chain links TRBV7-9 to TRBJ1-6; weak D call: TRBD1 (6 bases). Germline V gives CDR1 SEHNR, CDR2 FQNEAQ (reference sequence). The CDR3 has 15 amino acids. V was trimmed by 3 bases and J by 5 bases, leaving 11 bases between them.

The V and J genes are TRBV19 and TRBJ2-7; D is uncertain. V was cut by 5 bases and J by 3 bases, with 8 bases left in between. Germline assignment: CDR1 LNHDA and CDR2 SQIVND (reference sequence). This CDR3 is built from 12 residues. CDR3 sequence reads: CASSSASYEQYF. Here the CDR3 DNA reads TGTGCCAGTAGTTCCGCTAGCTACGAGCAGTACTTC.

The chain couples TRBV7-9 to TRBJ1-5; a weak D match, TRBD1 (5 bases). The V gene lost 5 bases and the J gene lost 5 bases, with 10 bases spanning the gap. Germline V lookup: CDR1 SEHNR, CDR2 FQNEAQ (reference sequence). The CDR3 has 13 residues. The CDR3 coding sequence is TGTGCCAGCAGCGCAGGGAGGGATCAGCCCCAGCATTTT. Its translation: CASSAGRDQPQHF.

This clone was recorded only once. The chain combines TRBV5-1 with TRBJ2-1; 8 bases are a match to TRBD2. J gave up 5 bases and V 1 base, and 5 bases lay outside the gene matches. Germline CDR1 reads SGHRS; CDR2 reads YFSETQ. The CDR3 is 15 amino acids. The DNA of the CDR3 is TGCGCCAGCAGCTTGCGAGCGGGGGTGGACAATGAGCAGTTCTTC. Its translation: CASSLRAGVDNEQFF.

The chain has TRBV20-1 and TRBJ1-5, with 7 bases fitting TRBD1. The germline V gene encodes CDR1 DFQATT and CDR2 SNEGSKA (reference sequence). This CDR3 region has 18 residues. The V gene end was trimmed by 3 bases and the J gene end by 5 bases; junction bases not matched to a gene: 19. CDR3 loop: CSASVPHTTTGSDQPQHF. For the CDR3, the DNA is TGCAGTGCTAGTGTCCCCCATACAACGACAGGGTCGGATCAGCCCCAGCATTTT.

The chain carries TRBV7-7 and TRBJ2-2, with a weak D call TRBD2 (5 bases). Germline CDR1 and CDR2: SSHAT and FNYEAQ (reference sequence). The V end was cut by 5 bases, the J end by 1 base, with 14 bases between. The CDR3 contains 16 residues. The DNA for the CDR3 is TGTGCCAGCAGCCCCGTTATAGGGAGGAACACCGGGGAGCTGTTTTTT. Translation: CASSPVIGRNTGELFF.

The chain carries TRBV29-1 and TRBJ2-1, with a tentative D call TRBD1 (6 bases). The CDR3 spans 15 residues. The germline V and J ends were trimmed by 5 bases and 0 bases, with 14 bases remaining between them. Germline V gene data show CDR1 as SQVTM and CDR2 as ANQGSEA. The CDR3 sequence: CSVPPQGSSYNEQFF. The DNA for the CDR3 is TGCAGCGTTCCTCCCCAGGGGAGCTCCTACAATGAGCAGTTCTTC.

The V call is TRBV9, the J call TRBJ2-7, with D perhaps matching TRBD1 (6 bases). Between the trimmed V and J ends, which lost 3 bases and 0 bases, there was a span of 13 bases. This CDR3 spans 15 amino acids. The germline CDR1 and CDR2 sequences are SGDLS and YYNGEE. As DNA, the CDR3 is TGTGCCAGCAGCGAGGGGCTGGACAGCTCCTACGAGCAGTACTTC. Its protein product is CASSEGLDSSYEQYF. Complete variable domain (other parts from reference TRBV9 and TRBJ2-7): DSGVTQTPKHLITATGQRVTLRCSPRSGDLSVYWYQQSLDQGLQFLIQYYNGEERAKGNILERFSAQQFPDLHSELNLSSLELGDSALYFCASSEGLDSSYEQYFGPGTRLTVT.

This clone appeared once. Compared with germline, one end of the junction differs, possibly owing to a read error. CDR3 amino acids: CASSLGQGNAEAFF. CDR3 DNA sequence: TGCGCCAGCAGCTTGGGACAGGGGAACGCTGAAGCTTTCTTT. The chain joins TRBV5-1 to TRBJ1-1, with 8 bases lining up with TRBD1. CDR3 length equals 14 residues. Germline CDR1 is SGHRS and CDR2 is YFSETQ.

The rearrangement uses TRBV5-4 and TRBJ1-1; D ambiguous. The CDR3 runs 14 residues. The V and J ends lost 2 bases and 4 bases respectively, with 12 bases between them. Germline V gene lookup returns CDR1 SGHNT and CDR2 YYREEE (reference sequence). The CDR3 loop reads CASSFKGGSTEAFF. CDR3 nucleotide sequence: TGTGCCAGCAGCTTCAAGGGAGGGAGCACTGAAGCTTTCTTT.

The chain links TRBV12-3 or TRBV12-4 to TRBJ1-2; TRBD1 matches at 7 bases. V trimming: 3 bases; J trimming: 6 bases; junction bases outside the gene matches: 4. This CDR3 contains 13 residues. CDR3 in amino acids: CASSFRQGDGYTF. DNA of the CDR3: TGTGCCAGCAGTTTTCGGCAGGGGGATGGCTACACCTTC.

The chain joins TRBV21-1 to TRBJ2-7; TRBD1, as called in the table, went unchecked against the DNA. TRBV21-1 is listed as a pseudogene. The CDR3 totals 15 residues. The CDR3 coding sequence is TGTGCCAGCTTTGGATCACAGCTGTGGTTTCACGAGCAGTACTTC. Translating gives CASFGSQLWFHEQYF.

The chain couples TRBV7-2 to TRBJ2-5; 12 bases line up with TRBD2. V was pared by 4 bases and J by 2 bases, with 5 bases of the junction left unmatched. The CDR3 spans 16 residues. Germline assignment: CDR1 SGHTA and CDR2 FQGNSA. The DNA for the CDR3 is TGTGCCAGCAGCTCCCGGACTAGCGGGGTTCAAGAGACCCAGTACTTC. Protein sequence: CASSSRTSGVQETQYF.

This CDR3 reads CASSLRRIIMGNQPQHF. As DNA, the CDR3 is TGTGCCAGCAGTTTAAGGCGGATTATAATGGGCAATCAGCCCCAGCATTTT. V is TRBV28 and J is TRBJ1-5; D gene unclear. V lost 2 bases and J 2 bases, leaving 16 bases between the germline ends. Germline V CDR1 and CDR2: MDHEN, SYDVKM. This CDR3 is built from 17 residues.

J is TRBJ2-4 and V is TRBV27; 7 bases line up with TRBD1. Germline V gene lookup returns CDR1 MNHEY and CDR2 SMNVEV (reference sequence). The CDR3 is made up of 18 amino acids. V gave up 2 bases and J gave up 3 bases; unmatched junction bases: 13. The CDR3 sequence is CASSLIGDSRADKNIQYF. As DNA, the CDR3 is TGTGCCAGCAGTTTAATTGGGGACAGTCGTGCGGACAAAAACATTCAGTACTTC.

V usage is TRBV5-6 and J usage is TRBJ1-3; 12 bases are shared with TRBD1. Germline V gives CDR1 SGHDT, CDR2 YYEEEE. V was clipped by 4 bases and J by 4 bases; unmatched bases: 12. The CDR3 runs 18 residues. The CDR3 DNA is TGTGCCAGCAGCGATGCCGGGACAGGGGGCGCCTCAGGAAACACCATATATTTT. Its translation: CASSDAGTGGASGNTIYF.

A single count supports this clone. V usage is TRBV5-8 and J usage is TRBJ2-7; tentatively, D is TRBD1 (6 bases). The V gene's germline CDR1 is SGHTS and CDR2 YDEGEE. V was clipped by 7 bases and J by 4 bases, with 18 bases between them. The CDR3 is made up of 14 amino acids. The CDR3 sequence is CASGGRDGAYEQYF. In DNA form, the CDR3 reads TGTGCCAGCGGGGGCCGGGACGGAGCGTACGAGCAGTACTTC.

V usage is TRBV19 and J usage is TRBJ2-3, with D perhaps matching TRBD2 (5 bases). The CDR3 spans 12 residues. V was pared by 3 bases and J by 4 bases, with 5 bases between. The V gene's germline CDR1 is LNHDA and CDR2 SQIVND (reference sequence). CDR3 sequence (DNA): TGTGCCAGTAGTATGGGAGCAGATACGCAGTATTTT. It translates to CASSMGADTQYF.

A few counts support this clone. Other DNA sequences in this sample translate to the same CDR3. The rearrangement links TRBV19 to TRBJ2-7, with 10 bases identical to TRBD1. The germline V gene has CDR1 LNHDA and CDR2 SQIVND (reference sequence). There are 15 residues in the CDR3. V lost 2 bases to trimming and J lost 5 bases; unmatched junction nucleotides: 6. The DNA for the CDR3 is TGTGCCAGTAGTATAACTGGGACAGGGGTCCACGAGCAGTACTTC. It translates to CASSITGTGVHEQYF.